These 4 T cell receptor beta chains were sequenced from one sample in a study of blood T cell repertoires in COVID-19. Sequenced by immunoSEQ multiplex PCR; TCRdb stores in-frame clones only, minus some. The data show roughly 400,000 clones, nearly 90% seen once. The sample taken for sequencing was PBMCs or T cells enriched from blood (not recorded which). Receptor source: a young woman who had been exposed to COVID-19.

This sequence joins TRBV2 and TRBJ2-3, with D hard to call. The V gene's germline CDR1 is SNHLY and CDR2 FYNNEI. Trimming left V 7 bases short and J 4 bases short, with 9 bases between. The CDR3 is 12 residues long. CDR3 loop: CASIVSADTQYF. CDR3 coding DNA: TGTGCCAGCATCGTGTCGGCAGATACGCAGTATTTT.

V usage is TRBV28 and J usage is TRBJ2-7, with D perhaps TRBD2 (7 bases). Germline-derived CDR1 and CDR2 are MDHEN and SYDVKM. This CDR3 spans 16 amino acids. V lost 2 bases to trimming and J lost 7 bases, with 21 bases between them. The CDR3 nucleotides read TGTGCCAGCAGTTTAGGGGGGGGCCCTAGGAGAGAAGAGCAGTACTTC. Translating it yields CASSLGGGPRREEQYF.

The chain is built from TRBV5-1 and TRBJ1-1; D is ambiguous. The V gene's germline CDR1 is SGHRS and CDR2 YFSETQ. Trimming removed 4 bases at V and 1 base at J, with 14 bases between. CDR3 length: 15 amino acids. The CDR3 loop is CASSDNPTSNTEAFF. The CDR3 bases are TGCGCCAGCAGCGACAACCCTACGTCGAACACTGAAGCTTTCTTT.

The chain links TRBV5-1 to TRBJ2-3; a weak D match, TRBD1 (5 bases). Trimming removed 0 bases from V and 2 bases from J, with 13 bases in between. Germline V lookup: CDR1 SGHRS, CDR2 YFSETQ. The CDR3 totals 16 residues. CDR3 in DNA: TGCGCCAGCAGCTTGGGGGAAGACAGCTACACAGATACGCAGTATTTT. Translating it yields CASSLGEDSYTDTQYF.